This T cell receptor (beta chain) was sequenced during a study of blood T cells in healthy people across ages (dated by TCRdb to between 2014 and 2016). About the study as a whole: In model experiments, template switching captured roughly one uniquely barcoded TCR beta cDNA molecule for every two T cells. Age-related changes in TCR beta repertoire diversity were measured in the study by deep sequencing normalized with unique cDNA molecular identifiers. The study analyzed two additional independent replicas of 1 million unique cDNA reads from the same blood draw for two donors, one aged 18 to 29 and one aged 80 or older. Donors were grouped into four age groups: young (average roughly 17 years), middle-aged (39), aged (about 60) and long-lived (approximately 75). To avoid experimental bias, donors of different ages were distributed randomly across sequencing lanes.

This clonotype showed up just a few times. This clone's antigen is unknown. Qualities for individual bases were not recorded, and no much larger clone is one base off. Systemically healthy Caucasian individuals from Russia, 35 to 40 in total and aged about 6 to 95 years, were included as donors. Each donor gave ten milliliters of peripheral blood, collected into EDTA-treated Vacutainer tubes. Ficoll-Paque density-gradient centrifugation was used to isolate PBMCs, with at least 7 million obtained per sample. Trizol reagent was used to extract total RNA from the PBMCs, yielding at least 5 micrograms per sample. The percentages of naive CD45RAhigh/CD27high T cells were determined by flow cytometry on a PBMC aliquot from every donor. The CDR3 runs 13 amino acids, cysteine and phenylalanine included. The kept DNA is CDR3 alone, 39 bases in frame from the first base. Unmatched junction bases come to 9, with V trimmed by 4 bases and J by 6 bases. The germline V gene sets CDR1 to SQVTM and CDR2 to ANQGSEA.

Overall study outcomes, separate from this receptor: Observed TCR beta diversity correlated strongly with the percentage of naive T cells measured by flow cytometry. Because the CMV infection status of the donors was unknown, age-related changes in expanded clonotypes may potentially have been confounded. Conclusive comparison of naive and antigen-experienced compartments was prevented by the profiling of bulk unsorted PBMCs. Compared with the aged group, the long-lived group had more naive CD4+ T cells, fewer expanded clones and increased TCR diversity, suggesting age selection. Estimates of total diversity based on one million sequenced T cells were considered lower bounds and underestimates. Observed TCR beta diversity per million T cells fell roughly linearly with age, and a significant reduction was already apparent by age roughly 41.

Libraries were built with 5' RACE. The sample was run on an Illumina HiSeq 2500. A second PCR of roughly 6 to 12 cycles was performed with a sample-barcoded 5' primer and a J-beta primer mix. Each TCR beta cDNA molecule received a unique molecular identifier from a template-switch 5' adaptor carrying 12 random nucleotides. Each sample yielded at least 2.5 million CDR3-containing paired-end reads. First-strand cDNA was synthesized from all RNA with the Mint cDNA synthesis kit, primed by a TRBC-specific oligonucleotide. Following uracil-DNA glycosylase treatment, all cDNA underwent a first 18-cycle PCR with the universal primers M1SS and BC2_uni_R. In the source study's methods: For normalization, 1 million high-quality reads were randomly selected from each sample, with every read carrying a distinct molecular identifier. Instead of being binned into consensus sequences, reads with shared molecular identifiers were discarded. MiTCR, with a Q25 quality threshold and the strictest error-elimination algorithm, was used for CDR3 identification, clonotype clustering and error correction. A nonparametric unseen species model using Euler transformation provided a lower-bound estimate of total TCR beta diversity. The public reads were quality trimmed at Q25 with fastp and then assembled into clones with MiXCR by TCRdb, keeping productive beta chains. Duplicate CDR3 protein sequences are folded into a single record with the most common DNA and genes. TCRdb, not the authors, supplied the V and J calls. The sample table shows some 780,000 distinct CDR3 sequences, and approximately 60% are seen once. The top ten hold roughly 24% of the sample.

The source of this sequence is a man in his forties in good health. Recombination joined TRBV29-1 with TRBJ2-7, with TRBD2 matching 7 junction bases. Sequenced material: blood. CDR3 protein: CSVVGTISGEQYF. The sequenced DNA is TGCAGCGTTGTCGGGACTATCTCTGGCGAGCAGTACTTC.